The 26 T cell receptor beta chains presented below share a single source sample, sequenced in a study of T-cell memory formation after mild COVID-19. TCRdb independently ran MiXCR on the 5' RACE reads; one entry per CDR3 protein. The sample holds approximately 180,000 distinct CDR3 sequences, 16% seen once. The specimen was PBMCs or a T cell subset sorted from them (not recorded which). These receptors were obtained from an adult woman who had mild COVID-19 (a few samples of this study predate the infection). Cell type and time point are not known.

This clonotype has a handful of counts. V and J are TRBV12-3 or TRBV12-4 and TRBJ2-3; D may be TRBD1 (5 bases). V dropped 1 base and J dropped 2 bases, with 10 bases sitting between them. This CDR3 contains 15 residues. CDR3: CASSLGQTYTDTQYF. CDR3 nucleotide sequence: TGTGCCAGCAGTTTAGGACAGACCTACACAGATACGCAGTATTTT.

This clonotype has a handful of counts. The J gene is TRBJ1-2, the V gene TRBV12-3 or TRBV12-4; the D is unclear. V shed 2 bases and J shed 4 bases, with 8 bases lying between them. The CDR3 sequence is 13 residues long. CDR3 amino acids: CASSLRRLYGYTF. CDR3 nucleotides: TGTGCCAGCAGTTTAAGGCGGCTCTATGGCTACACCTTC.

The V call is TRBV6-5, the J call TRBJ2-5; TRBD2 might be the D (5 bases). The V gene's germline CDR1 is MNHEY and CDR2 SVGAGI. The CDR3 sequence is 12 residues long. V gave up 7 bases and J gave up 5 bases, with 11 bases separating them. CDR3 coding DNA: TGTGCCAGCAAGCGGACCTCGGAGACCCAGTACTTC. Its protein is CASKRTSETQYF.

This sequence joins TRBV12-3 or TRBV12-4 and TRBJ2-3; weak D call: TRBD2 (5 bases). This CDR3 spans 13 amino acids. V gave up 1 base and J gave up 10 bases, with 12 bases separating them. The CDR3 region is CASSLVREGSQYF. The CDR3 DNA is TGTGCCAGCAGTTTAGTACGGGAAGGTTCGCAGTATTTT.

The chain has TRBV29-1 and TRBJ1-6; D remains ambiguous. This CDR3 comprises 13 residues. V was shortened by 6 bases and J by 4 bases, with 10 bases between the two germline ends. CDR1 is SQVTM, CDR2 ANQGSEA, per germline. The CDR3: CSVATGYNSPLHF. The CDR3 bases are TGCAGCGTCGCCACGGGGTATAATTCACCCCTCCACTTT.

This clonotype was detected a few times. The rearrangement uses TRBV5-1 and TRBJ1-4; 7 bases match TRBD1. Germline CDR1 and CDR2: SGHRS and YFSETQ. The CDR3 has 14 residues. The junction had 8 bases not matched to a gene; V was cut back by 4 bases and J by 8 bases. The DNA of the CDR3 is TGCGCCAGCAGCCACTCCGGGACAGAGGAAAAACTGTTTTTT. Amino acids: CASSHSGTEEKLFF. Together with reference TRBV5-1 and TRBJ1-4, the CDR3 gives the full variable domain: KAGVTQTPRYLIKTRGQQVTLSCSPISGHRSVSWYQQTPGQGLQFLFEYFSETQRNKGNFPGRFSGRQFSNSRSEMNVSTLELGDSALYLCASSHSGTEEKLFFGSGTQLSVL.

The chain is built from TRBV5-1 and TRBJ2-2; 10 bases match TRBD1. CDR3 length: 15 residues. Germline V lookup: CDR1 SGHRS, CDR2 YFSETQ. V dropped 4 bases and J dropped 5; count of bases not matched to a gene: 5. This CDR3 reads CASSRQGAHTGELFF. CDR3 DNA: TGCGCCAGCAGCCGACAGGGGGCGCATACCGGGGAGCTGTTTTTT.

This clonotype was counted only a few times. The DNA for the CDR3 is TGTGCCAGCAGCTTAGCGGTTGTGGGGGCCCCTATGAACACTGAAGCTTTCTTT. Its protein is CASSLAVVGAPMNTEAFF. The chain couples TRBV7-8 to TRBJ1-1; possibly TRBD1 for D (6 bases). The germline V gene encodes CDR1 SGHVS and CDR2 FQNEAQ. V gave up 0 bases and J gave up 0 bases, with 17 bases separating them. This CDR3 is 18 amino acids long.

This clonotype was recorded a few times. The rearrangement links TRBV7-2 to TRBJ1-5; D is undetermined. Germline-derived CDR1 and CDR2 are SGHTA and FQGNSA. Trimming shortened V by 2 bases and J by 0 bases, and 8 bases separated the two germline ends. This CDR3 is 15 amino acids long. The CDR3 sequence is CASSLIRHSNQPQHF. CDR3 nucleotide sequence: TGTGCCAGCAGCTTAATCAGGCATAGCAATCAGCCCCAGCATTTT.

This clonotype was seen a single time. The chain couples TRBV12-3 or TRBV12-4 to TRBJ1-1, with unresolved D. The CDR3 runs to 15 residues. V was trimmed by 6 bases and J by 0 bases, leaving 14 bases between them. The chain's CDR3 is CASSPPETMNTEAFF. The DNA of the CDR3 is TGTGCCAGCAGCCCCCCGGAGACCATGAACACTGAAGCTTTCTTT.

This clonotype was observed a few times. The chain combines TRBV4-2 with TRBJ2-3; 7 bases align to TRBD1. Germline V CDR1 and CDR2: LGHNA, YNFKEQ. The V gene end was trimmed by 0 bases and the J gene end by 11 bases; junction bases not matched to a gene: 17. This CDR3 has 17 residues. DNA for the CDR3: TGTGCCAGCAGCCAAGAGGGAAGAGGGGGCCCAGTTATCATGCAGTATTTT. The encoded protein is CASSQEGRGGPVIMQYF.

This clonotype was counted between two and nine times. This chain links TRBV7-8 with TRBJ2-7; the match to TRBD2 covers 9 bases. Germline V gives CDR1 SGHVS, CDR2 FQNEAQ. The V and J ends lost 5 bases and 0 bases, in that order; junction bases with no gene match: 8. This CDR3 has 16 amino acids. CDR3 protein: CASSPRGGANSYEQYF. As DNA, the CDR3 is TGTGCCAGCAGCCCGCGCGGGGGGGCTAACTCCTACGAGCAGTACTTC.

This sequence joins TRBV5-1 and TRBJ2-2; D uncertain. CDR3 length equals 14 residues. The germline gives CDR1 SGHRS, CDR2 YFSETQ. The V end was cut by 4 bases, the J end by 2 bases, with 9 bases between. Here the CDR3 DNA reads TGCGCCAGCAGCCGTGAGGTTAACACCGGGGAGCTGTTTTTT. Protein sequence: CASSREVNTGELFF. Full variable domain (outside the CDR3, taken from reference TRBV5-1 and TRBJ2-2): KAGVTQTPRYLIKTRGQQVTLSCSPISGHRSVSWYQQTPGQGLQFLFEYFSETQRNKGNFPGRFSGRQFSNSRSEMNVSTLELGDSALYLCASSREVNTGELFFGEGSRLTVL.

Only a few counts were recorded for this clonotype. The V gene is TRBV19, the J gene TRBJ2-7; maybe TRBD1 (6 bases). Germline V gene lookup returns CDR1 LNHDA and CDR2 SQIVND (reference sequence). This CDR3 has 15 amino acids. The ends were cut back, 5 bases at V and 6 bases at J, with 20 bases in the middle. As DNA, the CDR3 is TGTGCCAGTAGTCCCCCAGGACAGACGGGGCTCGAGCAGTACTTC. It yields the protein CASSPPGQTGLEQYF.

The sample holds a few counts of this clonotype. V usage is TRBV5-1 and J usage is TRBJ2-2; no definite D call. Germline assignment: CDR1 SGHRS and CDR2 YFSETQ. This CDR3 region has 16 residues. Trimming left V 1 base short and J 0 bases short, with 10 bases between. CDR3 sequence: CASSLMGTTNTGELFF. The CDR3 coding sequence is TGCGCCAGCAGCTTGATGGGTACTACGAACACCGGGGAGCTGTTTTTT.

This clonotype was observed once. The chain uses TRBV5-1 and TRBJ2-1, with TRBD1 matching 8 bases. This CDR3 comprises 15 residues. V trimming: 5 bases; J trimming: 3 bases; junction bases outside the gene matches: 7. Looked up from germline, CDR1 is SGHRS and CDR2 is YFSETQ. The CDR3 DNA follows: TGCGCCAGCAGGCGGGGACAGGCCGGCTACAATGAGCAGTTCTTC. Translating gives CASRRGQAGYNEQFF.

The chain combines TRBV2 with TRBJ2-2, with 9 bases that match TRBD1. The CDR3 runs to 16 residues. Germline V gene sequence: CDR1 SNHLY, CDR2 FYNNEI. The V gene end was trimmed by 6 bases and the J gene end by 0 bases; junction bases not matched to a gene: 5. The CDR3 DNA follows: TGTGCCAGCAGCGCCACAGGGGGCGCGAACACCGGGGAGCTGTTTTTT. Amino acids: CASSATGGANTGELFF.

In this sample, this clonotype turned up a few times. V usage is TRBV6-5 and J usage is TRBJ2-3; 10 bases are shared with TRBD2. Trimming took 6 bases from V and 2 from J; bases not matched to a gene: 8. The CDR3 spans 16 residues. Per the germline V gene, CDR1 is MNHEY and CDR2 is SVGAGI. CDR3 in amino acids: CASSSSGRADTDTQYF. CDR3 bases: TGTGCCAGCAGCTCCAGCGGGAGGGCTGACACAGATACGCAGTATTTT.

This chain uses TRBV3-1 with TRBJ2-3, with D possibly TRBD2 on 5 matching bases. The V gene lost 4 bases and the J gene lost 1 base, with 12 bases spanning the gap. CDR3 size: 15 residues. CDR1 is LGHDT and CDR2 is YNNKEL in the germline V gene (reference sequence). CDR3 DNA: TGTGCCAGCAGCCGGATTCTAGCCCGCACAGATACGCAGTATTTT. Its translation: CASSRILARTDTQYF.

This clonotype has just a few counts. The V and J genes are TRBV11-2 and TRBJ2-5; 7 nucleotides match TRBD1. V lost 3 bases to trimming and J lost 0 bases; unmatched junction nucleotides: 4. CDR3 size: 15 residues. CDR1 and CDR2 (germline): SGHAT, FQNNGV. This chain's CDR3 is CASSLAQGYQETQYF. CDR3 DNA: TGTGCCAGCAGCTTGGCACAGGGGTACCAAGAGACCCAGTACTTC.

This clonotype occurred a few times. The V call is TRBV7-8, the J call TRBJ2-2, with 10 bases identical to TRBD2. The V gene's germline CDR1 is SGHVS and CDR2 FQNEAQ. The CDR3 spans 16 residues. Losses at the gene ends were 5 bases for V and 5 bases for J; bases not matched to a gene: 8. This chain's CDR3 is CASSPGLASWTGELFF. The CDR3, as DNA: TGTGCCAGCAGCCCGGGACTAGCGAGTTGGACCGGGGAGCTGTTTTTT.

The rearrangement joins TRBV7-9 to TRBJ1-2; TRBD1 matches at 10 bases. CDR3 length: 16 amino acids. Per germline, CDR1 SEHNR and CDR2 FQNEAQ (reference sequence). Trimming cost V 6 bases and J 3 bases; bases outside gene matches: 10. The CDR3 reads CASSFSDRGQDYGYTF. DNA of the CDR3: TGTGCCAGCAGTTTTTCTGACAGGGGGCAGGACTATGGCTACACCTTC.

This chain uses TRBV7-9 with TRBJ2-6; tentative D call: TRBD2 (6 bases). This CDR3 comprises 17 residues. Between the trimmed V and J ends, which lost 5 bases and 0 bases, there was a span of 14 bases. Germline values: CDR1 SEHNR, CDR2 FQNEAQ (reference sequence). CDR3 in DNA: TGTGCCAGCAGCATAAGCGGGTCCCACTCTGGGGCCAACGTCCTGACTTTC. This codes for CASSISGSHSGANVLTF.

This clonotype was seen a handful of times. J is TRBJ2-1 and V is TRBV20-1; 13 bases are a match to TRBD2. Germline V gene data show CDR1 as DFQATT and CDR2 as SNEGSKA (reference sequence). Germline trimming cut 6 bases from V and 5 bases from J; bases unmatched to any gene: 13. CDR3 length equals 17 residues. The CDR3 DNA follows: TGCAGTGCCCCGGGACTAGCGGGATACATCGACCACAATGAGCAGTTCTTC. Its translation is CSAPGLAGYIDHNEQFF.

This clonotype was detected a few times. The genes are TRBV10-1 and TRBJ1-2; D is uncertain. The CDR3 spans 21 residues. Trimming pared 0 bases from V and 5 bases from J, leaving 31 bases between. In germline, CDR1 is WNHNN, CDR2 SYGVQD (reference sequence). CDR3 sequence reads: CASSESTLDNPSDPTMYGYTF. The CDR3 DNA is TGCGCCAGCAGTGAGTCGACTCTCGACAACCCTTCGGACCCCACAATGTATGGCTACACCTTC.

There are a few counts of this clonotype. The chain uses TRBV2 and TRBJ2-2; 9 bases match TRBD2. The germline V gene encodes CDR1 SNHLY and CDR2 FYNNEI. The CDR3 sequence is 16 residues long. The V and J ends lost 2 bases and 6 bases, in that order; junction bases with no gene match: 7. CDR3: CASSEFPSGDPGELFF. The DNA of the CDR3 is TGTGCCAGCAGTGAATTCCCTAGCGGGGACCCCGGGGAGCTGTTTTTT.